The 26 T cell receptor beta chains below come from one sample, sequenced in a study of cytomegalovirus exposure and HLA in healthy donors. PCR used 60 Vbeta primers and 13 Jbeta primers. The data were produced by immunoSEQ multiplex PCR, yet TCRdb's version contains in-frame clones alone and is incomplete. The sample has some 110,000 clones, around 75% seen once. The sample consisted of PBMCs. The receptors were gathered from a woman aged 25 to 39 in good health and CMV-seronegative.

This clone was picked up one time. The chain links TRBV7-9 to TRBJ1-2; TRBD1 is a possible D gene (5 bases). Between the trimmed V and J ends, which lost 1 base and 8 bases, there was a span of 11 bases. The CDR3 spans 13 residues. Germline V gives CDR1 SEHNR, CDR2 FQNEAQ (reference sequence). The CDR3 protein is CASSLDRLGGYTF. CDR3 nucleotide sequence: TGTGCCAGCAGCTTAGACAGGTTGGGGGGCTACACCTTC. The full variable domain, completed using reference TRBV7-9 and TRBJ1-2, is DTGVSQNPRHKITKRGQNVTFRCDPISEHNRLYWYRQTLGQGPEFLTYFQNEAQLEKSRLLSDRFSAERPKGSFSTLEIQRTEQGDSAMYLCASSLDRLGGYTFGSGTRLTVV.

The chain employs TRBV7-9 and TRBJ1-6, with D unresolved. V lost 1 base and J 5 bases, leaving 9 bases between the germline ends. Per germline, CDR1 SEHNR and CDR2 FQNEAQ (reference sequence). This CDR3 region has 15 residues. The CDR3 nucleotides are TGTGCCAGCAGCTTAGGTACAAGCGATAATTCACCCCTCCACTTT. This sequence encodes CASSLGTSDNSPLHF. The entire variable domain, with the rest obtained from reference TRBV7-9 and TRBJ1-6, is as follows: DTGVSQNPRHKITKRGQNVTFRCDPISEHNRLYWYRQTLGQGPEFLTYFQNEAQLEKSRLLSDRFSAERPKGSFSTLEIQRTEQGDSAMYLCASSLGTSDNSPLHFGNGTRLTVT.

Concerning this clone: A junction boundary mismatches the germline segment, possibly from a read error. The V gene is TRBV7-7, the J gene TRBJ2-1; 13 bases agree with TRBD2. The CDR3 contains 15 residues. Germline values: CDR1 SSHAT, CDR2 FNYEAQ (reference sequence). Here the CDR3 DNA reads TGTGCTAGCAGCCTCGGACTAGCGGGGGTCGCAGAGCAGTTCTTC. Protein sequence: CASSLGLAGVAEQFF.

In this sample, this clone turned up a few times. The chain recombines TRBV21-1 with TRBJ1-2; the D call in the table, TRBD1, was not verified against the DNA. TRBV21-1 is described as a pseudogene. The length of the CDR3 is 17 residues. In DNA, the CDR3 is TGTGCCAGCAGCACCCCGGGACAGGGGAATTTTAACTATGGCTACACCTTC. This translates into CASSTPGQGNFNYGYTF.

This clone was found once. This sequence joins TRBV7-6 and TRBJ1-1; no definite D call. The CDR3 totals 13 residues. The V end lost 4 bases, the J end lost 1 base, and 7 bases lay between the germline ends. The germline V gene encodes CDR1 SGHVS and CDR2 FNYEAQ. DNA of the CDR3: TGTGCCAGCAGCTCGAGCCGGAACACTGAAGCTTTCTTT. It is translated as CASSSSRNTEAFF.

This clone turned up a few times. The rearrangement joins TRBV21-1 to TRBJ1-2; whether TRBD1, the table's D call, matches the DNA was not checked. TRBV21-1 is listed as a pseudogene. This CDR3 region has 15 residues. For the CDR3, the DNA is TGTGCCAGCAGCAAAGTTTCTGCAGATATCTATGGCTACACCTTC. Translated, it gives CASSKVSADIYGYTF.

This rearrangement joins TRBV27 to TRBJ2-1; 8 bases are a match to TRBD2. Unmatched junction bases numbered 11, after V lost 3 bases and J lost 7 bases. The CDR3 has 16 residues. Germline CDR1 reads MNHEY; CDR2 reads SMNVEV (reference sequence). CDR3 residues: CASSFTAGGGENEQFF. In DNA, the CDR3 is TGTGCCAGCAGTTTTACCGCGGGAGGAGGGGAGAATGAGCAGTTCTTC.

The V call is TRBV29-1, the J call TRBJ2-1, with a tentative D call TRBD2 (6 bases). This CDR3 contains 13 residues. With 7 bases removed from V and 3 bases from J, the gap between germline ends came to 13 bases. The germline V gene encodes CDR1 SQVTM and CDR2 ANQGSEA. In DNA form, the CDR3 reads TGCAGCGGCGCCTCGGGGGACTACAATGAGCAGTTCTTC. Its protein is CSGASGDYNEQFF.

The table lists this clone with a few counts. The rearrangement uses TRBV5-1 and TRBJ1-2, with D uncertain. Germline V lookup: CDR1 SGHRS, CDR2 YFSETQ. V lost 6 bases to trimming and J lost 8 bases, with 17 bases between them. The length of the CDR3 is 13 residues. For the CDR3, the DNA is TGCGCCAGCACTCCGGGAGATTATAGGGGCTACACCTTC. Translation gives CASTPGDYRGYTF.

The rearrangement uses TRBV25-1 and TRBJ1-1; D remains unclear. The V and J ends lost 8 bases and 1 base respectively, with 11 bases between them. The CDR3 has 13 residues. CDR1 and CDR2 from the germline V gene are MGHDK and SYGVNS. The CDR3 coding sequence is TGTGCCAGCCGGAGGGAGGAGAACACTGAAGCTTTCTTT. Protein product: CASRREENTEAFF.

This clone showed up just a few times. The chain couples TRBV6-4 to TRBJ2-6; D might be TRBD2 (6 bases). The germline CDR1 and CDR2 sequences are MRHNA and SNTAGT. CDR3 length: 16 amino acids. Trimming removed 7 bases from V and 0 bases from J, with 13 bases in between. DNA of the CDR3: TGTGCCAGCACCCGGAGGGCGCTCTCTGGGGCCAACGTCCTGACTTTC. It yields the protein CASTRRALSGANVLTF.

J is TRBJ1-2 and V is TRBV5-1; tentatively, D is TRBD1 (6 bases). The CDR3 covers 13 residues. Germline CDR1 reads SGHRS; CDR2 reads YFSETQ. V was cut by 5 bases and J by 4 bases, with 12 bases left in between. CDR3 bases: TGCGCCAGCAGATCAACGGACAGCTATGGCTACACCTTC. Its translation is CASRSTDSYGYTF.

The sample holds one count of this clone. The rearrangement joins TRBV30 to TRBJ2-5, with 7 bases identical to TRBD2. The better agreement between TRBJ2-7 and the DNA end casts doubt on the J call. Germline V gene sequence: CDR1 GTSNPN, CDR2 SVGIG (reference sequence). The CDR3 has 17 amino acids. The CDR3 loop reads CAWSGVNPAGTFYEQYF. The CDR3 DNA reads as TGTGCCTGGAGTGGGGTTAACCCAGCGGGGACTTTCTACGAGCAGTACTTC.

CDR3 DNA: TGTGCCAGCAGCTTGGGACAGGGTTGGGGAATGAACACTGAAGCTTTCTTT. The encoded protein is CASSLGQGWGMNTEAFF. The chain recombines TRBV5-5 with TRBJ1-1, with 7 bases matching TRBD1. Germline V gene sequence: CDR1 SGHKS, CDR2 YYEKEE (reference sequence). The CDR3 sequence is 17 residues long. V was pared by 0 bases and J by 0 bases, with 8 bases of the junction left unmatched.

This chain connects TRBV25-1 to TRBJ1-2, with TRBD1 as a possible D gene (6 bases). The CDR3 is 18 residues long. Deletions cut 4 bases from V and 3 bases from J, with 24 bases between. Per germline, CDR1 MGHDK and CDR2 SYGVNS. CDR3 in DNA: TGTGCCAGCAGTGGACGCACTCACGTGGACAGCGTTCACTATGGCTACACCTTC. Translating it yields CASSGRTHVDSVHYGYTF.

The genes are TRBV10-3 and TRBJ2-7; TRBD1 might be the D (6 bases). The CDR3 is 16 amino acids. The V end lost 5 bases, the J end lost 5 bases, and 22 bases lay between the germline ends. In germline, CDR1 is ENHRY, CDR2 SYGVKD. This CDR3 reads CAISRGTPAEGDEQYF. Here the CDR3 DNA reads TGTGCCATCAGTAGAGGGACACCGGCGGAAGGTGACGAGCAGTACTTC.

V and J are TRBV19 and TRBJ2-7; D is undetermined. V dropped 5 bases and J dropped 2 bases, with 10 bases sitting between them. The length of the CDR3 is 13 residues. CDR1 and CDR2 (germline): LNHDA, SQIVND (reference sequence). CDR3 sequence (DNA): TGTGCCAGTAGTTTCGCGAAAACCTACGAGCAGTACTTC. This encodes CASSFAKTYEQYF.

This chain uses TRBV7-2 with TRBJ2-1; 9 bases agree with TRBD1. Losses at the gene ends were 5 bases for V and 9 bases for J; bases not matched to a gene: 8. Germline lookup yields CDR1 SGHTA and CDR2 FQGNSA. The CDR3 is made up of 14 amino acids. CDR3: CASSATGGESEQFF. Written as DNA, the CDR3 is TGTGCCAGCAGCGCCACAGGGGGCGAGTCTGAGCAGTTCTTC. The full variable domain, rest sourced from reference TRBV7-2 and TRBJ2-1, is GAGVSQSPSNKVTEKGKDVELRCDPISGHTALYWYRQSLGQGLEFLIYFQGNSAPDKSGLPSDRFSAERTGGSVSTLTIQRTQQEDSAVYLCASSATGGESEQFFGPGTRLTVL.

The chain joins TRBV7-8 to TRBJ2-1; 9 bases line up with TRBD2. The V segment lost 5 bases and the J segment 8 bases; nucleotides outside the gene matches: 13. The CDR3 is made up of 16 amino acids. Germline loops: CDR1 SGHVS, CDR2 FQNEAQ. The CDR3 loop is CASSPPLREGSYEQFF. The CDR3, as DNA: TGTGCCAGCAGCCCCCCCCTGCGGGAGGGCAGCTATGAGCAGTTCTTC.

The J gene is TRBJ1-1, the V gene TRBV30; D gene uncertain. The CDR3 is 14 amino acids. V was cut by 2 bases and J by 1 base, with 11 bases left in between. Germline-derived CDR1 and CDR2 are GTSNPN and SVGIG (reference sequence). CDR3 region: CAWSSEFPNTEAFF. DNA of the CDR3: TGTGCCTGGAGTTCTGAGTTTCCGAACACTGAAGCTTTCTTT.

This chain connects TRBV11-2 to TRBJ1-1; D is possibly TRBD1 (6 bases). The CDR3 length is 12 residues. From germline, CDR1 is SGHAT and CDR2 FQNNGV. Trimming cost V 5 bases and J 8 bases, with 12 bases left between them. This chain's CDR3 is CASSRDTSEAFF. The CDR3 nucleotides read TGTGCCAGCAGCCGGGACACGAGCGAAGCTTTCTTT.

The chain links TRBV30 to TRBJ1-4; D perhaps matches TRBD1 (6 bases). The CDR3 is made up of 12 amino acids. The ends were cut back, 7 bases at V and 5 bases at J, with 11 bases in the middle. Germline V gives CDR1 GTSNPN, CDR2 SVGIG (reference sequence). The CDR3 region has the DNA TGTGCCTCCGGACAGAAGAATGAAAAACTGTTTTTT. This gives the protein CASGQKNEKLFF.

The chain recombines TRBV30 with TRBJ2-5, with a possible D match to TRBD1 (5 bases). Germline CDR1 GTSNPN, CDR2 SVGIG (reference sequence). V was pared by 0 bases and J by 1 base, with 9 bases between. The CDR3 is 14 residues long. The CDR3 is CAWSVGVIQETQYF. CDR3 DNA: TGTGCCTGGAGTGTAGGGGTTATCCAAGAGACCCAGTACTTC.

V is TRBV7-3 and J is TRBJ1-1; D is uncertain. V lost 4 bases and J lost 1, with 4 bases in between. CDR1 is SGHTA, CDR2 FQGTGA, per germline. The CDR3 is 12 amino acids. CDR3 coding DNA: TGTGCCAGCAGCTCCCGGAACACTGAAGCTTTCTTT. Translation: CASSSRNTEAFF. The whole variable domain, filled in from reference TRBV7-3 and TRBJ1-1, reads GAGVSQTPSNKVTEKGKYVELRCDPISGHTALYWYRQSLGQGPEFLIYFQGTGAADDSGLPNDRFFAVRPEGSVSTLKIQRTERGDSAVYLCASSSRNTEAFFGQGTRLTVV.

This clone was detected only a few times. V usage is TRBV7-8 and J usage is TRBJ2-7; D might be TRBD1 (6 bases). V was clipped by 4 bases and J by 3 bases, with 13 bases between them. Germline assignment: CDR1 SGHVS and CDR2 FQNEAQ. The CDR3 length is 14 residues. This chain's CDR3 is CASSSRTDHYEQYF. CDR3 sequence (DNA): TGTGCCAGCAGCTCTCGGACAGATCACTACGAGCAGTACTTC.

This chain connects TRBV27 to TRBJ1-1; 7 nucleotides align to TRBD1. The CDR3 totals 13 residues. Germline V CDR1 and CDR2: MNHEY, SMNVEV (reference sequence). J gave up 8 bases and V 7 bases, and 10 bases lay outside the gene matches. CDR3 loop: CASKPTGSREAFF. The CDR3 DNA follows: TGTGCCAGCAAACCGACAGGGTCAAGAGAAGCTTTCTTT.